The subject of this entry is one T cell receptor beta chain. This entry comes from a study of tumor T cells in aggressive B-cell lymphoma. TCRdb's table, derived via immunoSEQ multiplex PCR, lists solely in-frame clones and lacks some. The repertoire consists of hundreds of clones, with 91% occurring once and the leading ten covering over 8.5%. V lost 3 bases and J lost 1, with 12 bases in between. The CDR3 is made up of 15 amino acids. Germline V CDR1 and CDR2: SGDLS, YYNGEE. The V call is TRBV9, the J call TRBJ2-3; the D is unclear. The sequencing sample was made of tumor tissue. The sequence was obtained from an adult with diffuse large B cell lymphoma. The CDR3 spells CASSAQRRGTDTQYF. The CDR3, as DNA: TGTGCCAGCAGCGCCCAACGCCGAGGCACAGATACGCAGTATTTT.